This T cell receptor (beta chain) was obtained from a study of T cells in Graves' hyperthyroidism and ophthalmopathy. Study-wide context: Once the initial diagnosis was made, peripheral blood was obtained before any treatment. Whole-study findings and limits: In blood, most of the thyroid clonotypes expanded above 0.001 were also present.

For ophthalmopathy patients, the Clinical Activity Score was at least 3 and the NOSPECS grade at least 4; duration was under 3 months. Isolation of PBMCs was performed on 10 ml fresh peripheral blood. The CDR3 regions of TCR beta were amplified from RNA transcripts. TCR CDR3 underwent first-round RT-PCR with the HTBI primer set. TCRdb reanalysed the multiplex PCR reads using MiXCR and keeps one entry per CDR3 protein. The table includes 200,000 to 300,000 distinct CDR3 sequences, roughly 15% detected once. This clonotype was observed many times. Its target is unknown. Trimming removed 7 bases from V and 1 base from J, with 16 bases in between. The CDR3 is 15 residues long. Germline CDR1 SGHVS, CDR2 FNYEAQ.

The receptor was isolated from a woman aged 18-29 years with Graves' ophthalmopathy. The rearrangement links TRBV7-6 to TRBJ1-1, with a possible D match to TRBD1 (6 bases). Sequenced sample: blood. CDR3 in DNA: TGTGCCAGCACACCCGTACCGGGACAGAACACTGAAGCTTTCTTT. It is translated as CASTPVPGQNTEAFF.